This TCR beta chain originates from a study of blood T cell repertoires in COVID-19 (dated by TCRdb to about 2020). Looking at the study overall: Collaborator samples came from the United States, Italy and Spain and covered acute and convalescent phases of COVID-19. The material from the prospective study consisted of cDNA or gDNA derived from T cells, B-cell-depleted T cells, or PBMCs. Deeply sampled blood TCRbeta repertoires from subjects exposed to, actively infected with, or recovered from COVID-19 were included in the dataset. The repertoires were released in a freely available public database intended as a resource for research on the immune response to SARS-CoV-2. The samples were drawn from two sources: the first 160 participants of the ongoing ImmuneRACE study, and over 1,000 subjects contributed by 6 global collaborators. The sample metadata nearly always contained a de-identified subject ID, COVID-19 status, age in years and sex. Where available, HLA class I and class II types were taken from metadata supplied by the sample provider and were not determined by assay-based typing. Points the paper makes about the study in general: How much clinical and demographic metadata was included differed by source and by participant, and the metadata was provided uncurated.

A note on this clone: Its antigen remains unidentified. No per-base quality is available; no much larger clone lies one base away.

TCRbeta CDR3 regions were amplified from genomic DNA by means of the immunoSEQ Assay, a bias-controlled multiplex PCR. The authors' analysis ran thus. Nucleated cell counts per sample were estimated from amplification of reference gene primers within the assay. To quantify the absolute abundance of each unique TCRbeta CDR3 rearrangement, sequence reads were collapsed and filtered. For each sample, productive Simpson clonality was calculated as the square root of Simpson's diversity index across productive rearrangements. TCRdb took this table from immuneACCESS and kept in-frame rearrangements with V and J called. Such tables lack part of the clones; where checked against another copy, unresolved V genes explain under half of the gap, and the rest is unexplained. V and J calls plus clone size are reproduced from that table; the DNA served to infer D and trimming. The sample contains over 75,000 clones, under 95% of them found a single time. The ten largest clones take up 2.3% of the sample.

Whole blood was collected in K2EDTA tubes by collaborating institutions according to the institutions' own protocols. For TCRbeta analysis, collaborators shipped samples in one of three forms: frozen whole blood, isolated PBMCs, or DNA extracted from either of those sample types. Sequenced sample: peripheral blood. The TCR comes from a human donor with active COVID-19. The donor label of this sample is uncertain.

The CDR3 region: CASSHIRVTGANVLTF. The DNA reads TGCGCCAGCAGCCACATCAGGGTGACGGGGGCCAACGTCCTGACTTTC. Rearrangement joined TRBV4-3 to TRBJ2-6; 5 matching bases give a weak D call of TRBD1. As encoded in the germline V gene, CDR1 is LGHNA while CDR2 is YSLEER. Between the V and J ends, shortened by 3 bases and 4 bases respectively, the junction contains 13 bases. There are 16 amino acids in the CDR3, from cysteine to phenylalanine inclusive. Of the read, only the CDR3 DNA is kept; its 48 bases are in frame from base 1.